These T cell receptor beta chains were read from a single sample in a study of blood T cell repertoires in COVID-19. Generated by immunoSEQ multiplex PCR, the TCRdb table keeps only in-frame clones and is missing some. This table holds 60,000 to 70,000 clones, 65% to 85% found once. The sequenced sample consisted of peripheral blood. The receptors come from a woman between 55 and 75 years old with acute or convalescent COVID-19. Both conserved end residues are part of each CDR3. D genes are given only for firm matches. Size tells how often a clone was seen (once, few, many) or the class of an expanded clone, and some rows leave it out.

d_call j_call v_call clone_size cdr3_nt cdr3_aa
- TRBJ2-7 TRBV6-5 - TGTGCCAGCAGTTACTCGATGGCGGGGAGCTCCTACGAGCAGTACTTC CASSYSMAGSSYEQYF
- TRBJ1-3 TRBV2 - TGTGCCAGCAGCGAGGGTACTCGCTCTGGAAACACCATATATTTT CASSEGTRSGNTIYF
TRBD1 TRBJ1-6 TRBV6-1 - TGTGCCAGCAGTGAAGCACGGGACAGGGGTTCACCCCTCCACTTT CASSEARDRGSPLHF
TRBD1 TRBJ2-2 TRBV9 - TGTGCCAGCAGCGTAGACACAGGGGCAGGGGAGCTGTTTTTT CASSVDTGAGELFF
- TRBJ2-3 TRBV6-2/TRBV6-3 - TGTGCCAGCAGTTACACAGAATCGAACACAGATACGCAGTATTTT CASSYTESNTDTQYF
TRBD1 TRBJ1-1 TRBV18 - TGTGCCAGCTCACTCCGACAGGGGATCGGCGCTGAAGCTTTCTTT CASSLRQGIGAEAFF
- TRBJ1-3 TRBV3-1/TRBV3-2 - TGTGCCAGCAGCCAAGGTCGGGGGTCTGGAAACACCATATATTTT CASSQGRGSGNTIYF
- TRBJ1-4 TRBV5-4 few TGTGCCAGCAGCTTCGGGGGTGGAACTAATGAAAAACTGTTTTTT CASSFGGGTNEKLFF
- TRBJ1-5 TRBV6-5 few TGTGCCAGCAGTCCTGGGGGCCCTCAGCCCCAGCATTTT CASSPGGPQPQHF
TRBD2 TRBJ2-7 TRBV19 - TGTGCCAGTAGTATCCCGACGGGAGGCTCCGAGCAGTACTTC CASSIPTGGSEQYF
TRBD1 TRBJ1-6 TRBV25-1 once TGTGCCAGCAGCAAAGGAGCGGGACAGGGTGTTAATTCACCCCTCCACTTT CASSKGAGQGVNSPLHF
TRBD1 TRBJ1-2 TRBV6-2/TRBV6-3 - TGTGCCAGCAGTTACGCGGTCCCTACAGGGGGGGAAGGCTACACCTTC CASSYAVPTGGEGYTF
TRBD1 TRBJ1-6 TRBV7-2 - TGTGCCAGCAGCTTAGACTGGGACAGGGCCTCACCCCTCCACTTT CASSLDWDRASPLHF
- TRBJ1-1 TRBV5-5 - TGTGCCAGCAGCTTGGGTCCACAGGGGAACACTGAAGCTTTCTTT CASSLGPQGNTEAFF
TRBD1 TRBJ1-5 TRBV6-5 - TGTGCCAGCAGCACCAGGGGGGCAGGACATCAGCCCCAGCATTTT CASSTRGAGHQPQHF
- TRBJ1-1 TRBV19 once TGTGCCAGTAGTGCGGCCTTGAACACTGAAGCTTTCTTT CASSAALNTEAFF